These 26 T cell receptor beta chains came from one sample sequenced in a study of shared clonotypes between healthy human individuals. The table came from immunoSEQ multiplex PCR; TCRdb's copy has only in-frame clones and leaves some out. The table includes over a million clones, around 97% detected once. Sequencing was done on a sample of naive CD4+ T cells sorted from blood. Subset of the sample: CD45RA+ positively selected. These receptors originate from a man in his thirties or forties in good health.

The rearrangement uses TRBV6-5 and TRBJ2-7; 8 positions agree with TRBD1. V was pared by 3 bases and J by 4 bases, with 11 bases of the junction left unmatched. The CDR3 runs 16 residues. The V gene's germline CDR1 is MNHEY and CDR2 SVGAGI. CDR3 nucleotides: TGTGCCAGCAGTTATGTTCTCACAGGGGGAACTTACGAGCAGTACTTC. Residues: CASSYVLTGGTYEQYF.

This clone showed up just once. The rearrangement uses TRBV11-2 and TRBJ2-1, with TRBD2 matching over 11 bases. The CDR3 is 17 amino acids. J lost 8 bases, V lost 5 bases, and 14 bases had no gene match. Germline-derived CDR1 and CDR2 are SGHAT and FQNNGV. The DNA of the CDR3 is TGTGCCAGCAGCCGCCGGACGCTGACTAGCGGGATAGATGAGCAGTTCTTC. It yields the protein CASSRRTLTSGIDEQFF.

The rearrangement joins TRBV5-6 to TRBJ1-2; 8 bases line up with TRBD1. This CDR3 contains 14 residues. In germline, CDR1 is SGHDT, CDR2 YYEEEE. The trim removed 4 bases at V and 7 bases at J, leaving 9 bases unmatched. The DNA of the CDR3 is TGTGCCAGCAGCCTACAGGGGGTGAGGGGTGGCTACACCTTC. It translates to CASSLQGVRGGYTF.

This chain uses TRBV6-6 with TRBJ1-2; D not resolved. CDR3 length equals 14 residues. V was clipped by 2 bases and J by 4 bases, with 11 bases between them. Germline assignment: CDR1 MNHNY and CDR2 SVGAGI (reference sequence). This chain's CDR3 is CASSYEEVGYGYTF. DNA of the CDR3: TGTGCCAGCAGTTACGAAGAGGTTGGCTATGGCTACACCTTC.

J is TRBJ2-1 and V is TRBV28; D is uncertain. V was trimmed by 3 bases and J by 7 bases, leaving 7 bases between them. The germline CDR1 and CDR2 sequences are MDHEN and SYDVKM. CDR3 length equals 12 residues. This CDR3 reads CASSLVSNEQFF. DNA of the CDR3: TGTGCCAGCAGTTTGGTATCTAATGAGCAGTTCTTC.

This chain uses TRBV10-3 with TRBJ2-1; 7 positions match TRBD1. V lost 3 bases and J lost 1; bases outside the gene matches: 3. Per germline, CDR1 ENHRY and CDR2 SYGVKD. This CDR3 contains 15 residues. The CDR3 region has the DNA TGTGCCATCAGTGAAACAGGGGCATCCTACAATGAGCAGTTCTTC. Protein sequence: CAISETGASYNEQFF.

This chain joins TRBV28 and TRBJ1-2; TRBD1 aligns across 9 bases. The CDR3 has 15 amino acids. The germline gives CDR1 MDHEN, CDR2 SYDVKM. Losses at the gene ends were 2 bases for V and 0 bases for J; bases not matched to a gene: 1. The CDR3 nucleotides are TGTGCCAGCAGTTTAGGGACAGGGACTAACTATGGCTACACCTTC. Translation gives CASSLGTGTNYGYTF.

The chain combines TRBV6-5 with TRBJ2-7; tentative D call: TRBD2 (6 bases). Germline loops: CDR1 MNHEY, CDR2 SVGAGI. Trimming removed 0 bases from V and 0 bases from J, with 9 bases in between. The length of the CDR3 is 15 residues. CDR3 coding DNA: TGTGCCAGCAGTTACTCCGGGACTGACTCCTACGAGCAGTACTTC. Translated: CASSYSGTDSYEQYF.

The V gene is TRBV7-2, the J gene TRBJ2-1; 7 bases are a match to TRBD2. CDR1 is SGHTA and CDR2 is FQGNSA in the germline V gene. V was clipped by 1 base and J by 4 bases; unmatched bases: 10. The CDR3 is 17 amino acids. The CDR3 loop reads CASSLESASGPYNEQFF. CDR3 DNA: TGTGCCAGCAGCTTAGAATCGGCTAGCGGACCGTACAATGAGCAGTTCTTC.

The V call is TRBV6-5, the J call TRBJ2-5; the match to TRBD1 covers 10 bases. Germline V gene data show CDR1 as MNHEY and CDR2 as SVGAGI. This CDR3 contains 14 residues. Germline trimming cut 5 bases from V and 5 bases from J; bases unmatched to any gene: 5. DNA for the CDR3: TGTGCCAGCAGTGTGACAGGGGGCAGCGAGACCCAGTACTTC. This translates into CASSVTGGSETQYF.

Comments on this clone: The sample carries other DNA sequences with the same CDR3. CDR3 nucleotide sequence: TGTGCCAGCAGCGATGACAGGGGCGGCAATCAGCCCCAGCATTTT. Translation: CASSDDRGGNQPQHF. The gene calls are TRBV2 and TRBJ1-5; 8 nucleotides align to TRBD1. CDR3 length equals 15 residues. The junction had 6 bases not matched to a gene; V was cut back by 6 bases and J by 2 bases. In germline, CDR1 is SNHLY, CDR2 FYNNEI.

The chain carries TRBV6-5 and TRBJ2-1; D call uncertain. The CDR3 contains 13 residues. Looked up from germline, CDR1 is MNHEY and CDR2 is SVGAGI. Trimming removed 6 bases at V and 4 bases at J, with 10 bases between. Here the CDR3 reads CASSPAPYNEQFF. Here the CDR3 DNA reads TGTGCCAGCAGCCCCGCCCCTTACAATGAGCAGTTCTTC.

The chain couples TRBV28 to TRBJ1-1, with D perhaps matching TRBD1 (6 bases). The CDR3 has 11 amino acids. V gave up 6 bases and J gave up 7 bases, with 9 bases separating them. Germline V CDR1 and CDR2: MDHEN, SYDVKM. The CDR3 DNA sequence: TGTGCCAGCAGCTACAGGGTTGAAGCTTTCTTT. As protein: CASSYRVEAFF.

The chain links TRBV27 to TRBJ2-7; TRBD2 might be the D (5 bases). CDR1 and CDR2 (germline): MNHEY, SMNVEV (reference sequence). Trimming cost V 9 bases and J 0 bases, with 18 bases left between them. This CDR3 spans 15 amino acids. CDR3 region: CASSQGGGRSYEQYF. The DNA for the CDR3 is TGTGCCAGTAGCCAAGGAGGAGGCCGCTCCTACGAGCAGTACTTC.

As DNA, the CDR3 is TGTGCCAGCAGTTTAGGGGGACCCTCAGGGGAGCTGTTTTTT. Protein: CASSLGGPSGELFF. This chain joins TRBV27 and TRBJ2-2; D may correspond to TRBD1 or TRBD2 (5 bases each). V was clipped by 2 bases and J by 8 bases, with 12 bases between them. CDR3 length: 14 residues. Germline CDR1 MNHEY, CDR2 SMNVEV (reference sequence).

The chain uses TRBV6-1 and TRBJ2-3; 7 bases are a match to TRBD2. Trimming removed 6 bases from V and 5 bases from J; junction bases left unmatched: 8. The CDR3 is made up of 14 amino acids. Per germline, CDR1 MNHNS and CDR2 SASEGT. The CDR3 DNA is TGTGCCAGCAGCCTCGGGGGGTCCGAAGATACGCAGTATTTT. Translation gives CASSLGGSEDTQYF.

The chain carries TRBV2 and TRBJ1-5, with D tentatively TRBD1 (6 bases). Germline V gene lookup returns CDR1 SNHLY and CDR2 FYNNEI. This CDR3 region has 16 residues. The ends were cut back, 0 bases at V and 7 bases at J, with 16 bases in the middle. CDR3 in amino acids: CASSEANRGRGQPQHF. The CDR3 DNA reads TGTGCCAGCAGTGAAGCTAACCGGGGGCGAGGACAGCCCCAGCATTTT.

The rearrangement uses TRBV30 and TRBJ1-2; D gene uncertain. Germline V gene data show CDR1 as GTSNPN and CDR2 as SVGIG (reference sequence). Trimming left V 0 bases short and J 3 bases short, with 8 bases between. The CDR3 totals 13 residues. The chain's CDR3 is CAWSVRADYGYTF. CDR3 coding DNA: TGTGCCTGGAGTGTACGTGCCGACTATGGCTACACCTTC.

The V call is TRBV28, the J call TRBJ1-2; 9 bases line up with TRBD1. The CDR3 has 14 residues. V shed 5 bases, J shed 4 bases, and the junction held 5 bases outside the gene matches. Germline CDR1 MDHEN, CDR2 SYDVKM. CDR3 protein: CASSATGGIYGYTF. The DNA for the CDR3 is TGTGCCAGCAGTGCGACAGGGGGGATCTATGGCTACACCTTC.

The V and J genes are TRBV5-1 and TRBJ1-5, with 8 nucleotides matching TRBD1. Losses at the gene ends were 0 bases for V and 5 bases for J; bases not matched to a gene: 4. The CDR3 contains 15 residues. Germline CDR1 SGHRS, CDR2 YFSETQ. For the CDR3, the DNA is TGCGCCAGCAGCTTGGGGACAGGGTTTCATCAGCCCCAGCATTTT. Encoded protein: CASSLGTGFHQPQHF.

The chain is built from TRBV7-8 and TRBJ1-4; the D gene is possibly TRBD1 (5 bases). The germline V gene has CDR1 SGHVS and CDR2 FQNEAQ. This CDR3 spans 17 amino acids. Trimming stripped 5 bases from V and 10 bases from J, with 26 bases between. In DNA form, the CDR3 reads TGTGCCAGCAGCCATATTACCGGGGTTAATACCAGGGCAAAACTGTTTTTT. This translates into CASSHITGVNTRAKLFF.

V and J are TRBV18 and TRBJ1-1, with D possibly being TRBD1 (5 bases). The germline V gene encodes CDR1 KGHSH and CDR2 LQKENI. The V and J ends lost 4 bases and 2 bases respectively, with 14 bases between them. The CDR3 is 15 amino acids. In DNA form, the CDR3 reads TGTGCCAGCTCACGAAAAACCGGGGCTAACACTGAAGCTTTCTTT. As protein: CASSRKTGANTEAFF. Supplemented by reference TRBV18 and TRBJ1-1, the full variable domain reads NAGVMQNPRHLVRRRGQEARLRCSPMKGHSHVYWYRQLPEEGLKFMVYLQKENIIDESGMPKERFSAEFPKEGPSILRIQQVVRGDSAAYFCASSRKTGANTEAFFGQGTRLTVV.

The rearrangement uses TRBV28 and TRBJ1-3; 7 nucleotides match TRBD1. Per germline, CDR1 MDHEN and CDR2 SYDVKM. Trimming cost V 3 bases and J 0 bases; bases outside gene matches: 14. The CDR3 sequence is 19 residues long. The CDR3 bases are TGTGCCAGCAGTTTTCGGGGTAGGGGACAGCAATCCTCTGGAAACACCATATATTTT. It is translated as CASSFRGRGQQSSGNTIYF.

The chain couples TRBV2 to TRBJ1-1; maybe TRBD1 (5 bases). CDR1 is SNHLY, CDR2 FYNNEI, per germline. The CDR3 spans 15 residues. V gave up 5 bases and J gave up 2 bases, with 15 bases separating them. CDR3 in DNA: TGTGCCAGCAGTAAAAGGCGAGACAGAAACACTGAAGCTTTCTTT. The encoded protein is CASSKRRDRNTEAFF.

CDR3 residues: CASSLYRGGAGGDEQFF. CDR3 nucleotide sequence: TGTGCCAGCAGCTTATATCGGGGGGGGGCAGGGGGCGATGAGCAGTTCTTC. The chain couples TRBV7-6 to TRBJ2-1; D may match TRBD1 or TRBD2 (8 bases each). Trimming pared 2 bases from V and 8 bases from J, leaving 22 bases between. Germline CDR1 SGHVS, CDR2 FNYEAQ. The CDR3 loop spans 17 amino acids. Using reference TRBV7-6 and TRBJ2-1 for the parts outside the CDR3, the full variable domain is GAGVSQSPRYKVTKRGQDVALRCDPISGHVSLYWYRQALGQGPEFLTYFNYEAQQDKSGLPNDRFSAERPEGSISTLTIQRTEQRDSAMYRCASSLYRGGAGGDEQFFGPGTRLTVL.

In its sample, this clone was seen once. The chain uses TRBV28 and TRBJ1-5; TRBD1 is a possible D gene (6 bases). V lost 5 bases and J 3 bases, leaving 14 bases between the germline ends. This CDR3 spans 15 amino acids. Germline loops: CDR1 MDHEN, CDR2 SYDVKM. In nucleotides, the CDR3 is TGTGCCAGCAGTATGGCGGGGGGGCTCAATCAGCCCCAGCATTTT. Amino acid sequence: CASSMAGGLNQPQHF.